This T cell receptor beta chain was captured by sequencing in a study of memory CD4+ T cells and cytomegalovirus serostatus (dated 2019 in TCRdb). In the study overall: A total of roughly 33 healthy Belgian adults, of whom 9 were CMV seropositive and some 25 were CMV seronegative, were included in the cohort. To replicate a published TCR-based CMV serostatus classifier, the study sequenced CD4+ memory TCRbeta repertoires from a Belgian cohort whose cytomegalovirus serostatus was known. Broader findings and caveats from the paper: Results were interpreted as suggesting that the CMV-associated TCR signature is largely present in the CD4+ memory repertoire. Of fewer than 200 previously reported CMV-associated TCRbeta sequences, approximately 70 appeared in the CD4+ memory repertoires, each in one to five individuals. CMV serostatus prediction reached a median bootstrapped AUC of around 0.95 with the original framework and about 0.93 with a US-trained random forest. Unlike the original study, which covered naive and memory CD4+ and CD8+ populations, the Belgian study sequenced only CD4+CD45RO+ memory cells. On the Belgian cohort, the classifier based on the original framework reached a median bootstrapped AUC of approximately 0.94, with a 95% CI of 0.76-1.00.

Trimming leaves V shorter by 6 bases and J shorter by 1 base, with the junction holding 3 bases beyond the gene matches. Via the germline V gene, CDR1 is MNHEY and CDR2 SVGAGI. There are 14 amino acids in the CDR3, from cysteine to phenylalanine inclusive. Of all the DNA, just the CDR3 is kept, 42 bases in frame from base 1. Comment on this clone: This receptor's antigen is unknown. No much larger clonotype is one base removed from it; base qualities were not supplied.

A FACSAria II was used to sort memory CD4+ T cells, defined as single viable CD3+CD4+CD8-CD45RO+ cells. CMV serostatus was assessed using a Roche Elecsys assay, by which serum IgG against CMV pp150, pp28, p38 and p52 was detected. Following thawing, total CD4+ T cells were enriched through positive selection using CD4 magnetic microbeads. The samples came from a separate study whose specific focus was interrogating the CD4+ T cell memory repertoire. Following standard operating procedures, peripheral blood mononuclear cells were isolated and cryopreserved, while serum was kept at -80 degrees C. The staining relied on CD3-PerCP (BW264/56), CD4-APC (RPA-T4), CD45RO-PE (UCHT1) and CD8-Pacific Orange (3B5) antibodies, and Sytox blue was used to exclude non-viable cells. Genomic DNA was extracted from sorted cells with the Quick-DNA Microprep Kit. Amplification of TCRbeta DNA was done with the immunoSEQ hsTCRbeta kit, following the protocol from the manufacturer. TCRbeta libraries were sequenced on an Illumina MiSeq instrument. The authors processed their data as follows. Once out-of-frame sequences had been removed, a few million distinct TCRbeta sequences were left, which works out to an average of approximately 73,000 per individual. Each individual was scored using the number of 150 to 200 previously reported CMV-associated TCRbeta sequences that the individual carried and the total number of productive distinct TCRbeta sequences. A beta-binomial model was reimplemented in Python, and random forests from scikit-learn, run with default parameters, were trained on data from the US cohort. On the Belgian cohort, classifier performance was reported as the median AUC, along with percentile confidence intervals, across 10,000 bootstrap iterations. As stored in TCRdb, this immuneACCESS dataset retains in-frame rearrangements with V and J assigned. A fraction of the clones does not appear; measured against another copy, unresolved V genes explain less than half of the discrepancy, and the remainder lacks a known reason. The DNA was the basis for D and trimming; V, J and clone size are from that table. In all, the sample holds tens of thousands of clones, and roughly 80% of those were seen once. The biggest ten clones account for 0.5% to 0.65% of the sample.

The specimen was memory CD4+ T cells from blood. The clonotype originates from an adult in good health and CMV-seronegative. Some clones in this sample may be carry-over from other donors' samples. This sequence uses TRBV6-5 and TRBJ2-5; 9 of the junction bases match TRBD2. The DNA reads as follows: TGTGCCAGCAGGGGACTAGCCATCCAAGAGACCCAGTACTTC. This codes for CASRGLAIQETQYF.